This T cell receptor (beta chain) was obtained from a study of radiation and T cells in renal cell carcinoma. Findings and caveats of the study: No pretreatment tumor biopsies were available for baseline clonotypes.

On this clone: Its antigen is unknown.

As for time point: baseline pretreatment blood. As to treatment: 15 Gy SBRT to primary tumor, nephrectomy 4 weeks later. Sequencing used immunoSEQ multiplex PCR; TCRdb keeps in-frame clones, though not all of them. The sample yields 95,000 or so clones, 75% to 90% seen once. Germline-derived CDR1 and CDR2 are MRHNA and SNTAGT. The CDR3 sequence is 15 residues long. V shed 3 bases, J shed 6 bases, and the junction held 5 bases outside the gene matches. V and J are TRBV6-4 and TRBJ2-1, with 10 bases that match TRBD2. The sample in question was blood, obtained from a patient whose treatment included radiotherapy and nephrectomy. The TCR originated in a man between 50 and 59 years old with renal cell carcinoma. Written as DNA, the CDR3 is TGTGCCAGCAGTGATGAAGCGGGAGGGGGCAATGAGCAGTTCTTC. The encoded protein is CASSDEAGGGNEQFF.